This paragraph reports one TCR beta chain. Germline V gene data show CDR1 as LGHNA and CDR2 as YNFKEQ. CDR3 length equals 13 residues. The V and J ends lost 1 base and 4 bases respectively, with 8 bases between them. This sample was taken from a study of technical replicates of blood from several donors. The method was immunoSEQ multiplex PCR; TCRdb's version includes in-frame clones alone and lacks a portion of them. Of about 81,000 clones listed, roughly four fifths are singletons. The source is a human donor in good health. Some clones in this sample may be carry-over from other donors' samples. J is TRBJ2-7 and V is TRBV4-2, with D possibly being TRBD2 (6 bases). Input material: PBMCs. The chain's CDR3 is CASSQGRAYEQYF. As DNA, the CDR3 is TGTGCCAGCAGCCAAGGGAGGGCATACGAGCAGTACTTC.